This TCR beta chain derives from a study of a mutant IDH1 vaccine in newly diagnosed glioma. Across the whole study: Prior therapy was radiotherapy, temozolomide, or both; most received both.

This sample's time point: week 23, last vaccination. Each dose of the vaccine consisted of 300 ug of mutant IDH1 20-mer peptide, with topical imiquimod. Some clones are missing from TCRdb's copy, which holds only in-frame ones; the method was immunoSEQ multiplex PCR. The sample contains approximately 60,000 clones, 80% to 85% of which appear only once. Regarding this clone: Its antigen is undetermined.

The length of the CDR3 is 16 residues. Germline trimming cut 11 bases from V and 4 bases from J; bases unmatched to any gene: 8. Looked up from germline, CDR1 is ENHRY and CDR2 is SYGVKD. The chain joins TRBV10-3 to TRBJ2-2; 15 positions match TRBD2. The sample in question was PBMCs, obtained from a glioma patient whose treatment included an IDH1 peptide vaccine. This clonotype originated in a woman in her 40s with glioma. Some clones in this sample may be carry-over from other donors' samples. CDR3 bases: TGTGCCTCCGGACTAGCGGGGGGGCGGGGCACCGGGGAGCTGTTTTTT. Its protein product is CASGLAGGRGTGELFF.